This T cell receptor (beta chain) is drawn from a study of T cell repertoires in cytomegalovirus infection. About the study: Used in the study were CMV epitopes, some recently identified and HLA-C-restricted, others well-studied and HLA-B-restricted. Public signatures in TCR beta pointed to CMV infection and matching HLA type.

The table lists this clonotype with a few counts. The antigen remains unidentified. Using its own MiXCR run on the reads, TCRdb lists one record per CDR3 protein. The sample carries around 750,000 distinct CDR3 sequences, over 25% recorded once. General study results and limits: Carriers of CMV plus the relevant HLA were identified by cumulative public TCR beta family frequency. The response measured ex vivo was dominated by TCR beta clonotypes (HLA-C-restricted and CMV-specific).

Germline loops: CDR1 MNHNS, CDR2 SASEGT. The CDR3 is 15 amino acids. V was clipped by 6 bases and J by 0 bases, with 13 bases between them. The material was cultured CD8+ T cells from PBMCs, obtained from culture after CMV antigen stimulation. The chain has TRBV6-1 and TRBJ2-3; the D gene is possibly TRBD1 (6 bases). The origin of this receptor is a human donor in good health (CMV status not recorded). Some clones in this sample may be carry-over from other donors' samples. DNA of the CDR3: TGTGCCAGCAGCCCTGGGGGCGGTAGCACAGATACGCAGTATTTT. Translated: CASSPGGGSTDTQYF.